This T cell receptor (beta chain) was profiled in a study of T cells after yellow fever vaccination. As for the study in general: SMART-Seq v4 Ultra Low Input prepared the low-cell-number fractions.

Per the germline V gene, CDR1 is SGHDN and CDR2 is FVKESK. The CDR3 runs to 11 residues. V was cut by 4 bases and J by 8 bases, with 8 bases left in between. This clonotype was recorded only once. One entry per CDR3 protein, called by TCRdb with MiXCR from the 5' RACE reads. There are 350,000 to 550,000 distinct CDR3 sequences in the sample; 15% to 20% occur only once, and about a sixth lies in the top ten. The source material was PBMCs, sampled before the yellow fever booster vaccination. This sequence joins TRBV14 and TRBJ1-2; D remains ambiguous. The sequence was obtained from a man aged 18 to 29 who received the YFV17D yellow fever vaccine. The CDR3 DNA follows: TGTGCCAGCAGCCTAGACCAGGGCTACACCTTC. It encodes CASSLDQGYTF.